The clone carrying this T cell receptor (beta chain) was counted a few times. Its antigen is currently unknown. This entry belongs to a study of shared clonotypes between healthy human individuals. Study-level points and caveats: Richness estimates generally favored naive over memory subsets.

In the naive CD8 group, cells lacked CD45RO and were positively selected for CCR7, so terminally differentiated effector memory CD45RA+ cells were left out. The assay was immunoSEQ multiplex PCR, and TCRdb's table has in-frame clones only and misses some. Among millions of clones listed, roughly 95% were seen once. Per germline, CDR1 SGHDT and CDR2 YYEEEE. V was pared by 4 bases and J by 0 bases, with 5 bases between. The CDR3 is 12 amino acids. The source of this sequence is a man younger than 35 in good health. Input material: naive CD8+ T cells sorted from blood. The V gene is TRBV5-6, the J gene TRBJ2-7, with D unclear. DNA for the CDR3: TGTGCCAGCAGCGATAGCTCCTACGAGCAGTACTTC. As protein: CASSDSSYEQYF.